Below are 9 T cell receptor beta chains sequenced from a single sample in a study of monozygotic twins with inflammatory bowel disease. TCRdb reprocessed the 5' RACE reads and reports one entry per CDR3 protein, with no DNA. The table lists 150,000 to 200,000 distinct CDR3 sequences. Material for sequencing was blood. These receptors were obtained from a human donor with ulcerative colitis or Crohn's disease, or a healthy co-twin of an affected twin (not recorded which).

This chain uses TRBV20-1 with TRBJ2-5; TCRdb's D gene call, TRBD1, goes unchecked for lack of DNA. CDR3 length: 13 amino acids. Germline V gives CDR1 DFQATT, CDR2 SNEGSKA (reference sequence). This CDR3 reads CSARTGAQETQYF.

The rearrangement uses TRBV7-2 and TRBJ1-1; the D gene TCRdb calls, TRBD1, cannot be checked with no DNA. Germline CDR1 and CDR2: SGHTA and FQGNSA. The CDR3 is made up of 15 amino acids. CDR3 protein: CASSLTGSPNTEAFF.

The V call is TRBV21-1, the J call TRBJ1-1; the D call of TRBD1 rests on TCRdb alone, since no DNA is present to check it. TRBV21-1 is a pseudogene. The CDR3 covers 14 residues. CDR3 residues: CASSETGSNTEAFF.

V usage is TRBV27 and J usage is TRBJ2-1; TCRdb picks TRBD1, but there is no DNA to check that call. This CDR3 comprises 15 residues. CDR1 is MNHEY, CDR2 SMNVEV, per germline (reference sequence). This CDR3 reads CASSPRDREANEQFF.

This chain's CDR3 is CSARDFFRAGSSRGDEQFF. This rearrangement joins TRBV20-1 to TRBJ2-1; lacking DNA, the TRBD2 call made by TCRdb goes unchecked. This CDR3 region has 19 residues. Germline assignment: CDR1 DFQATT and CDR2 SNEGSKA (reference sequence).

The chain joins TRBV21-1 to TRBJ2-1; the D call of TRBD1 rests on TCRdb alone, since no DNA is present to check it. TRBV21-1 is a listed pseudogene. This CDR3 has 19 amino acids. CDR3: CASNKTKGQRQNSYNEQFF.

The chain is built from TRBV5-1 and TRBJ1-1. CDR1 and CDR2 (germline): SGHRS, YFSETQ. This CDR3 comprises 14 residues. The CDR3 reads CASSGGVRKTEAFF.

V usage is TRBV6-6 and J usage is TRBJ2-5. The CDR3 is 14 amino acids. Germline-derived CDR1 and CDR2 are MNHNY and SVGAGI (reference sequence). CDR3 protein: CASSLGGSQETQYF.

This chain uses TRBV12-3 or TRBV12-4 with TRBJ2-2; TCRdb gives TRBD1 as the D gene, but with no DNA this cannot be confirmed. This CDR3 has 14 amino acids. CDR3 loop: CASSPDRATGELFF.